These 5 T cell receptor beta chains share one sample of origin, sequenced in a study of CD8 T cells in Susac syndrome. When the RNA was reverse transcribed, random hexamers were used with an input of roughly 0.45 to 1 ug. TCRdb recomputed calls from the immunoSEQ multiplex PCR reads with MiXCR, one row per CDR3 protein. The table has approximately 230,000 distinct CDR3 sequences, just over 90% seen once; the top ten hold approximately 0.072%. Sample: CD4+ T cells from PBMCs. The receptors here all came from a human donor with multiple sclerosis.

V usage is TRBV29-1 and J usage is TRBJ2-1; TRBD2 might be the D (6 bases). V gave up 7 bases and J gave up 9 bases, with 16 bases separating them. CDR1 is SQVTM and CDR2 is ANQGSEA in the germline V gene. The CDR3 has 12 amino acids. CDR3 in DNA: TGCAGCGCCTTCCAGGGAGGCGGTGAGCAGTTCTTC. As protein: CSAFQGGGEQFF.

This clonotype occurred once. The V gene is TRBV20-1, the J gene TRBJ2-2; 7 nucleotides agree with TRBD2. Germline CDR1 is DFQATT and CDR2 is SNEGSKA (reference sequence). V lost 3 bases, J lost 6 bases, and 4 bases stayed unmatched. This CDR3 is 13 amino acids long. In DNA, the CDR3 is TGCAGTGCTAGGCGGGAGACCCCCGGGGAGCTGTTTTTT. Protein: CSARRETPGELFF.

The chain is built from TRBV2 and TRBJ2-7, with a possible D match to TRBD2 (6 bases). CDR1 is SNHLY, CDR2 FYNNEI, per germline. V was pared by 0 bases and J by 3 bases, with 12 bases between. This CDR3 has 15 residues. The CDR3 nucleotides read TGTGCCAGCAGTGAAGCGGGGACTTCGCGCTACGAGCAGTACGTC. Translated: CASSEAGTSRYEQYV.

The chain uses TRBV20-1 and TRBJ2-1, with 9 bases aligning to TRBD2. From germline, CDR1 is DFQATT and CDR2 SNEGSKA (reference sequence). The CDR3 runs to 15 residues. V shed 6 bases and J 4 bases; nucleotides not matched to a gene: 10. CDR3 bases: TGCAGTGCCTTCCCCGCTAGCGGGGTGTACAATGAGCAGTTCTTC. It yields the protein CSAFPASGVYNEQFF.

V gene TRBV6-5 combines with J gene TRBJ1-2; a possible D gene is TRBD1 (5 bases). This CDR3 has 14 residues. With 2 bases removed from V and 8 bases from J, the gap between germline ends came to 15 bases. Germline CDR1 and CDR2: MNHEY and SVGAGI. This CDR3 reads CASSYLDMTGGYTF. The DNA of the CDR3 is TGTGCCAGCAGTTACCTGGACATGACTGGCGGCTACACCTTC.